The 29 T cell receptor beta chains below were found in one sample sequenced in a study of T cell repertoires in cytomegalovirus infection. One entry per CDR3 protein results from TCRdb running MiXCR on the reads. This sample yields about 680,000 distinct CDR3 sequences, of which 24% are seen a single time; roughly 8% belongs to the top ten. Sequenced sample: CD8+ T cells from PBMCs. The source is a human donor in good health (CMV status not recorded). Some clones in this sample may be carry-over from other donors' samples.

This clonotype was recorded at least ten times. The rearrangement joins TRBV11-1 to TRBJ2-1, with D possibly being TRBD1 (6 bases). Trimming took 2 bases from V and 3 from J, leaving 14 bases between them. Per germline, CDR1 SGHAT and CDR2 FQDESV (reference sequence). This CDR3 is 16 amino acids long. The CDR3 DNA reads TGTGCCAGCAGCTTATACGGCAGGGGAGTCTACAATGAGCAGTTCTTC. Translated, it gives CASSLYGRGVYNEQFF.

The chain employs TRBV6-1 and TRBJ1-1, with TRBD1 identical over 8 bases. CDR1 and CDR2 from the germline V gene are MNHNS and SASEGT. J lost 5 bases, V lost 10 bases, and 12 bases had no gene match. There are 14 residues in the CDR3. This chain's CDR3 is CATPPAGGLTEAFF. As DNA, the CDR3 is TGTGCCACCCCCCCCGCAGGGGGCCTTACTGAAGCTTTCTTT.

J is TRBJ2-2 and V is TRBV7-6; D may be TRBD2 (5 bases). The germline CDR1 and CDR2 sequences are SGHVS and FNYEAQ. Trimming cost V 5 bases and J 0 bases, with 19 bases left between them. This CDR3 region has 18 residues. In DNA form, the CDR3 reads TGTGCCAGCAGCCACTCATGGGGAGAGCCCGCGAACACCGGGGAGCTGTTTTTT. Translated, it gives CASSHSWGEPANTGELFF.

Only a few counts were recorded for this clonotype. The J gene is TRBJ1-2, the V gene TRBV25-1; perhaps TRBD1 as D (5 bases). This CDR3 region has 13 residues. CDR1 and CDR2 from the germline V gene are MGHDK and SYGVNS. V was trimmed by 8 bases and J by 5 bases, leaving 15 bases between them. For the CDR3, the DNA is TGTGCCAGCGGAAGTGGAGCAGGGTATGGCTACACCTTC. Protein product: CASGSGAGYGYTF.

The gene calls are TRBV6-6 and TRBJ2-1, with D possibly TRBD1 on 6 matching bases. Deletions cut 11 bases from V and 3 bases from J, with 20 bases between. Germline lookup yields CDR1 MNHNY and CDR2 SVGAGI (reference sequence). CDR3 length equals 15 residues. In DNA, the CDR3 is TGTGCCGGGGGATCGAATTGGGGGCTCTACAATGAGCAGTTCTTC. Translation gives CAGGSNWGLYNEQFF.

This chain joins TRBV28 and TRBJ2-5, with D perhaps matching TRBD1 (5 bases). Germline assignment: CDR1 MDHEN and CDR2 SYDVKM. The CDR3 runs to 16 residues. Trimming cost V 1 base and J 3 bases, with 15 bases left between them. The DNA for the CDR3 is TGTGCCAGCAGTTTATTTGGACAAATACCCAAAGAGACCCAGTACTTC. Residues: CASSLFGQIPKETQYF.

This clonotype was observed a few times. The rearrangement uses TRBV28 and TRBJ1-4; D gene ambiguous. Between the trimmed V and J ends, which lost 4 bases and 15 bases, there was a span of 18 bases. The V gene's germline CDR1 is MDHEN and CDR2 SYDVKM. The CDR3 totals 13 residues. The CDR3, as DNA: TGTGCCAGCAGTTCAGGCATTAATGAAAAGTTGTTTTTT. Protein sequence: CASSSGINEKLFF.

The chain has TRBV10-3 and TRBJ2-1, with D possibly TRBD2 on 6 matching bases. Trimming shortened V by 10 bases and J by 8 bases, and 18 bases separated the two germline ends. The length of the CDR3 is 13 residues. The germline V gene has CDR1 ENHRY and CDR2 SYGVKD. CDR3 amino acids: CASGTSYVDEQFF. CDR3 nucleotides: TGTGCCAGCGGGACTTCCTATGTGGATGAGCAGTTCTTC.

This chain uses TRBV29-1 with TRBJ2-5; 9 bases are shared with TRBD2. CDR1 and CDR2 from the germline V gene are SQVTM and ANQGSEA. J was trimmed by 5 bases and V by 6 bases; bases with no gene match: 7. The CDR3 loop spans 13 amino acids. CDR3 protein: CSVSGTSPETQYF. DNA of the CDR3: TGCAGCGTATCCGGGACTAGCCCTGAGACCCAGTACTTC.

This clonotype was seen ten or more times. This rearrangement joins TRBV7-2 to TRBJ2-1; perhaps TRBD2 as D (5 bases). CDR3 length: 12 amino acids. Germline V CDR1 and CDR2: SGHTA, FQGNSA. Trimming removed 5 bases at V and 8 bases at J, with 10 bases between. The CDR3 here is CASSPTADEQFF. CDR3 in DNA: TGTGCCAGCAGCCCCACAGCGGATGAGCAGTTCTTC.

The chain has TRBV20-1 and TRBJ2-7; a possible D gene is TRBD1 (5 bases). The germline gives CDR1 DFQATT, CDR2 SNEGSKA (reference sequence). Trimming shortened V by 2 bases and J by 3 bases, and 8 bases separated the two germline ends. The CDR3 loop spans 12 amino acids. The CDR3 coding sequence is TGCAGTGCTAGAACAGGCCACTACGAGCAGTACGTC. Encoded protein: CSARTGHYEQYV.

This clonotype was counted at least ten times. DNA of the CDR3: TGTGCCAGCAGCCCCCCAGGGGGCGGAGGCCAAGGCTACACCTTC. It codes for CASSPPGGGGQGYTF. V and J are TRBV7-6 and TRBJ1-2; 8 nucleotides agree with TRBD1. Germline trimming cut 5 bases from V and 8 bases from J; bases unmatched to any gene: 13. Germline V lookup: CDR1 SGHVS, CDR2 FNYEAQ. CDR3 length: 15 amino acids.

This clonotype was detected only a few times. The genes are TRBV9 and TRBJ1-2; no definite D call. CDR3 length: 13 amino acids. From germline, CDR1 is SGDLS and CDR2 YYNGEE. V was cut by 4 bases and J by 7 bases, with 14 bases left in between. CDR3 coding DNA: TGTGCCAGCAGCCCCCGGATCTTCAGTGGCTACACCTTC. It specifies CASSPRIFSGYTF.

This clonotype has just a few counts. CDR3 sequence reads: CASSFEQGEMDTQYF. CDR3 sequence (DNA): TGTGCCAGCAGTTTTGAACAGGGGGAAATGGATACGCAGTATTTT. This chain links TRBV27 with TRBJ2-3, with 8 positions matching TRBD1. V was pared by 3 bases and J by 6 bases, with 8 bases of the junction left unmatched. This CDR3 is 15 amino acids long. Germline loops: CDR1 MNHEY, CDR2 SMNVEV (reference sequence).

Points on this clonotype: This may come from a read error, since a much larger clone is one base off. The chain combines TRBV7-3 with TRBJ2-3, with a tentative D call TRBD2 (6 bases). Deletions cut 5 bases from V and 2 bases from J, with 14 bases between. The CDR3 has 15 amino acids. The germline CDR1 and CDR2 sequences are SGHTA and FQGTGA. The CDR3 DNA sequence: TGTGCCAGCAGCATCAGCGGGCCTCTCACAGATACGCAGTATTTT. It translates to CASSISGPLTDTQYF.

This clonotype has a handful of counts. V and J are TRBV6-2 or TRBV6-3 and TRBJ2-1; 13 bases map to TRBD2. Germline V CDR1 and CDR2: MNHEY, SVGEGT. The CDR3 is 19 residues long. J gave up 5 bases and V 4 bases, and 14 bases lay outside the gene matches. The CDR3 protein is CASSSERLAGGLENNEQFF. DNA of the CDR3: TGTGCCAGCAGTTCAGAGAGACTAGCGGGGGGATTAGAAAACAATGAGCAGTTCTTC.

The chain has TRBV28 and TRBJ2-4, with D perhaps TRBD2 (6 bases). Trimming shortened V by 5 bases and J by 1 base, and 15 bases separated the two germline ends. The CDR3 runs to 16 residues. Germline assignment: CDR1 MDHEN and CDR2 SYDVKM. In nucleotides, the CDR3 is TGTGCCAGCAGTACTCCGGGGGAGATGGCCAAAAACATTCAGTACTTC. Translated, it gives CASSTPGEMAKNIQYF.

The chain has TRBV29-1 and TRBJ2-2; tentatively, D is TRBD1 (6 bases). The germline CDR1 and CDR2 sequences are SQVTM and ANQGSEA. V was clipped by 3 bases and J by 1 base, with 12 bases between them. The CDR3 runs to 15 residues. CDR3 DNA sequence: TGCAGCGTTGAGGAAACAGGGCGGAACACCGGGGAGCTGTTTTTT. Translating it yields CSVEETGRNTGELFF.

V gene TRBV7-9 combines with J gene TRBJ2-5; the D is unclear. V gave up 5 bases and J gave up 9 bases, with 13 bases separating them. This CDR3 is 12 amino acids long. Per the germline V gene, CDR1 is SEHNR and CDR2 is FQNEAQ (reference sequence). Here the CDR3 reads CASSPSIASQYF. CDR3 nucleotide sequence: TGTGCCAGCAGCCCCTCCATAGCATCCCAGTACTTC.

J is TRBJ2-2 and V is TRBV6-8, with 8 bases matching TRBD2. V lost 2 bases and J lost 3; bases outside the gene matches: 5. The germline V gene encodes CDR1 MNHGY and CDR2 SAAAGT. The CDR3 is 16 amino acids. CDR3 sequence (DNA): TGTGCCAGCAGTTACGTCGCGGGGGGAGACACCGGGGAGCTGTTTTTT. It is translated as CASSYVAGGDTGELFF.

CDR3 in amino acids: CASSKDPTTYEQYV. DNA of the CDR3: TGCGCCAGCAGCAAAGATCCGACAACATACGAGCAGTACGTC. The J gene is TRBJ2-7, the V gene TRBV5-1; D not certain. Per germline, CDR1 SGHRS and CDR2 YFSETQ. The CDR3 consists of 14 residues. V lost 4 bases and J lost 4, with 15 bases in between.

The rearrangement links TRBV27 to TRBJ1-4, with D tentatively TRBD1 (6 bases). This CDR3 is built from 14 residues. Germline V lookup: CDR1 MNHEY, CDR2 SMNVEV (reference sequence). V lost 3 bases to trimming and J lost 4 bases, with 9 bases between them. The DNA of the CDR3 is TGTGCCAGCAGTTTCCAGGGGAATAATGAAAAACTGTTTTTT. The encoded protein is CASSFQGNNEKLFF.

This clonotype was seen only a few times. This chain connects TRBV29-1 to TRBJ1-1, with D unclear. The CDR3 consists of 12 residues. Germline V lookup: CDR1 SQVTM, CDR2 ANQGSEA. Trimming took 3 bases from V and 0 from J, leaving 5 bases between them. The chain's CDR3 is CSVEKLNTEAFF. CDR3 bases: TGCAGCGTTGAGAAATTGAACACTGAAGCTTTCTTT.

This clonotype was observed at least ten times. The J gene is TRBJ1-2, the V gene TRBV7-9; no firm D call. Trimming took 0 bases from V and 8 from J, leaving 13 bases between them. This CDR3 spans 14 amino acids. Germline values: CDR1 SEHNR, CDR2 FQNEAQ (reference sequence). The CDR3 is CASSLAVSGWGYTF. As DNA, the CDR3 is TGTGCCAGCAGCTTAGCGGTCTCAGGTTGGGGCTACACCTTC.

The rearrangement links TRBV19 to TRBJ1-1; D unclear. The ends were cut back, 3 bases at V and 1 base at J, with 6 bases in the middle. In germline, CDR1 is LNHDA, CDR2 SQIVND (reference sequence). The CDR3 has 13 amino acids. DNA for the CDR3: TGTGCCAGTAGTATGGGCCCGAACACTGAAGCTTTCTTT. This gives the protein CASSMGPNTEAFF.

This clonotype was counted ten times or more. Written as DNA, the CDR3 is TGTGCCAGCAGCCAGGGGACAGGGTGGGCAACAGATACGCAGTATTTT. This encodes CASSQGTGWATDTQYF. The genes are TRBV7-8 and TRBJ2-3; TRBD1 matches 9 bases. The CDR3 sequence is 16 residues long. The germline V gene encodes CDR1 SGHVS and CDR2 FQNEAQ. J gave up 3 bases and V 5 bases, and 9 bases lay outside the gene matches.

The chain is built from TRBV7-9 and TRBJ2-3; the D gene is possibly TRBD2 (5 bases). The germline gives CDR1 SEHNR, CDR2 FQNEAQ (reference sequence). Trimming stripped 3 bases from V and 6 bases from J, with 13 bases between. The CDR3 loop spans 14 amino acids. This CDR3 is CASSFPRERDTQYF. The CDR3 region has the DNA TGTGCCAGCAGCTTTCCGAGGGAAAGGGATACGCAGTATTTT.

With regard to this clonotype: An end of the junction differs from the germline gene, which may be a read error. The chain links TRBV4-3 to TRBJ1-5; D is uncertain. This CDR3 region has 16 residues. The germline V gene encodes CDR1 LGHNA and CDR2 YSLEER. CDR3 in amino acids: CTSSQDWSRSNQPQHF. In nucleotides, the CDR3 is TGCACCAGCAGCCAAGATTGGTCCCGATCTAATCAGCCCCAGCATTTT.

This clonotype was seen a handful of times. The rearrangement links TRBV19 to TRBJ1-5; 7 nucleotides agree with TRBD1. The germline gives CDR1 LNHDA, CDR2 SQIVND (reference sequence). The V and J ends lost 5 bases and 7 bases, in that order; junction bases with no gene match: 5. The CDR3 totals 13 residues. CDR3 sequence: CASSETGLQPQHF. As DNA, the CDR3 is TGTGCCAGTAGTGAGACAGGGTTACAGCCCCAGCATTTT. The whole variable domain, filled in from reference TRBV19 and TRBJ1-5, reads DGGITQSPKYLFRKEGQNVTLSCEQNLNHDAMYWYRQDPGQGLRLIYYSQIVNDFQKGDIAEGYSVSREKKESFPLTVTSAQKNPTAFYLCASSETGLQPQHFGDGTRLSIL.